Below, one T cell receptor (beta chain) is given with its context. CDR1 is MNHEY and CDR2 is SMNVEV in the germline V gene (reference sequence). V lost 3 bases, J lost 0 bases, and 15 bases lay in between. The CDR3 has 16 residues. Assay used: immunoSEQ multiplex PCR; TCRdb lists only in-frame clones, some missing. The table records roughly 220,000 clones, 75% to 90% of them present only once. The data derive from a study of blood T cell repertoires in COVID-19. The wider study: COVID-19 samples from acute and convalescent phases originated in the United States, Italy and Spain.

Seattle's enrolled individuals joined amid active infection and were then monitored longitudinally. The chain uses TRBV27 and TRBJ2-7; D gene unclear. The sample was peripheral blood. The sequence derives from an elderly woman with COVID-19, enrolled during active disease. As DNA, the CDR3 is TGTGCCAGCAGTTTTTCCGCGGAGAGGAGCTCCTACGAGCAGTACTTC. Translated, it gives CASSFSAERSSYEQYF.